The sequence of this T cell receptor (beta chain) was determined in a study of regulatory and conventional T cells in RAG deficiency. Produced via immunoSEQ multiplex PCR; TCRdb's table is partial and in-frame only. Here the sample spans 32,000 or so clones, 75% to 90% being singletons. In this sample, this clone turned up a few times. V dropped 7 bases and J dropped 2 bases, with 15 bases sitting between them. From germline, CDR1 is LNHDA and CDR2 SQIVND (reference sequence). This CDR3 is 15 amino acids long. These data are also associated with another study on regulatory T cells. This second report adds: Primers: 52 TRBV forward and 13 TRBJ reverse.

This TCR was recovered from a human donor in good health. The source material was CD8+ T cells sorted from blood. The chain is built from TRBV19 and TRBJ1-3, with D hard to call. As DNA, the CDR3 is TGTGCCAGTATCCCTGAGCAGCCGACTGGAAACACCATATATTTT. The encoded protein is CASIPEQPTGNTIYF.